These 29 T cell receptor beta chains were all obtained from the same sample, sequenced in a study of blood T cells in healthy people across ages (dated by TCRdb to about 2015). The method was 5' RACE. The instrument given in TCRdb is Illumina HiSeq 2500. A second PCR of about 7 to 12 cycles was run with a J-beta primer mix and a sample-barcoded 5' primer. The public reads were reprocessed in TCRdb via fastp at Q25 and MiXCR, keeping in-frame beta chains. Rows with a matching CDR3 protein are joined into one entry that keeps the most common DNA and genes. The sample data list 1.4 million to 1.5 million distinct CDR3 sequences, and around 39% of these were observed just once. The biggest ten clones account for 7% to 9.5% of the sample. Sequenced sample: blood. The receptors were gathered from a woman aged 18-29 years in good health.

This rearrangement joins TRBV2 to TRBJ2-7; tentative D call: TRBD2 (6 bases). Trimming removed 10 bases from V and 4 bases from J, with 20 bases in between. CDR3 length: 14 residues. Germline V gene sequence: CDR1 SNHLY, CDR2 FYNNEI. The CDR3 DNA is TGTGCCACCCTATTGGGACGGGGGTTTTACGAGCAGTACTTC. Its protein product is CATLLGRGFYEQYF.

This clonotype was recorded only once. V is TRBV9 and J is TRBJ2-2, with 8 bases that match TRBD2. This CDR3 has 17 amino acids. Germline V gene lookup returns CDR1 SGDLS and CDR2 YYNGEE. Trimming took 5 bases from V and 4 from J; bases not matched to a gene: 13. The CDR3 DNA follows: TGTGCCAGCAGTTCGTCGTTAGCGGGGTTCAGCACCGGGGAGCTGTTTTTT. As protein: CASSSSLAGFSTGELFF.

V and J are TRBV7-8 and TRBJ1-1; no definite D call. V was clipped by 4 bases and J by 9 bases, with 21 bases between them. Germline CDR1 SGHVS, CDR2 FQNEAQ. CDR3 length equals 15 residues. The CDR3: CASSSRAAQPSQAFF. As DNA, the CDR3 is TGTGCCAGCAGCTCGCGTGCAGCGCAGCCATCCCAAGCTTTCTTT.

V and J are TRBV25-1 and TRBJ2-7; D is uncertain. Trimming pared 3 bases from V and 0 bases from J, leaving 9 bases between. This CDR3 spans 14 amino acids. Germline V gene data show CDR1 as MGHDK and CDR2 as SYGVNS. The CDR3 region is CASSEAGHSYEQYF. The CDR3 bases are TGTGCCAGCAGTGAGGCCGGTCACTCCTACGAGCAGTACTTC.

This clonotype was seen a few times. The gene calls are TRBV9 and TRBJ2-3; D possibly corresponds to TRBD2 (5 bases). Germline CDR1 is SGDLS and CDR2 is YYNGEE. The CDR3 is made up of 15 amino acids. V was pared by 4 bases and J by 2 bases, with 14 bases between. CDR3 DNA: TGTGCCAGCAGCACCCTCGGACTTACCACAGATACGCAGTATTTT. Its protein product is CASSTLGLTTDTQYF.

The rearrangement joins TRBV4-2 to TRBJ2-7; the D gene is possibly TRBD2 (5 bases). Per the germline V gene, CDR1 is LGHNA and CDR2 is YNFKEQ. The CDR3 runs 17 residues. Trimming cost V 2 bases and J 2 bases, with 19 bases left between them. This CDR3 reads CASSQRGGRERTYEQYF. In nucleotides, the CDR3 is TGTGCCAGCAGCCAAAGAGGCGGGCGAGAGCGGACCTACGAGCAGTACTTC.

This rearrangement joins TRBV29-1 to TRBJ1-5; weak D call: TRBD1 (5 bases). The CDR3 is made up of 14 amino acids. V lost 7 bases, J lost 4 bases, and 17 bases lay in between. From germline, CDR1 is SQVTM and CDR2 ANQGSEA. Here the CDR3 DNA reads TGCAGCGCGACTCAGCCGGGGGGGAATCAGCCCCAGCATTTT. Residues: CSATQPGGNQPQHF.

The V and J genes are TRBV3-1 and TRBJ1-1, with D unclear. The CDR3 has 14 amino acids. Deletions cut 1 base from V and 3 bases from J, with 9 bases between. Germline V CDR1 and CDR2: LGHDT, YNNKEL (reference sequence). The CDR3 here is CASSQGIWDTEAFF. The CDR3 DNA reads TGTGCCAGCAGCCAAGGGATATGGGACACTGAAGCTTTCTTT.

This clonotype was seen only a few times. The V gene is TRBV6-1, the J gene TRBJ2-3; D not certain. CDR1 is MNHNS and CDR2 is SASEGT in the germline V gene. The CDR3 loop spans 11 amino acids. V lost 9 bases and J lost 10, with 14 bases in between. Written as DNA, the CDR3 is TGTGCCAGTACCTACTCCGAAGCGCAGTATTTT. Its translation: CASTYSEAQYF.

This chain links TRBV20-1 with TRBJ2-2, with 7 bases fitting TRBD1. Germline lookup yields CDR1 DFQATT and CDR2 SNEGSKA (reference sequence). This CDR3 region has 14 residues. V trimming: 4 bases; J trimming: 3 bases; junction bases outside the gene matches: 5. Here the CDR3 reads CSAKPGTDTGELFF. The CDR3, as DNA: TGCAGTGCTAAACCCGGGACAGACACCGGGGAGCTGTTTTTT.

As for this clonotype: At one end, the junction sequence differs from germline, possibly due to a read error. The V call is TRBV20-1, the J call TRBJ1-2; D gene unclear. The CDR3 contains 9 residues. Germline V gene lookup returns CDR1 DFQATT and CDR2 SNEGSKA (reference sequence). The CDR3, as DNA: TGCAGTGATAACGATGGCTACACCTTC. Translation gives CSDNDGYTF.

The table lists this clonotype with a few counts. The rearrangement joins TRBV12-3 or TRBV12-4 to TRBJ1-6, with D perhaps TRBD1 (5 bases). The CDR3 contains 14 residues. V was trimmed by 2 bases and J by 8 bases, leaving 10 bases between them. The CDR3 DNA reads TGTGCCAGCAGTTTATCGACAGTTCATTCACCCCTCCACTTT. Translation: CASSLSTVHSPLHF.

The gene calls are TRBV21-1 and TRBJ1-1; TRBD1, the D gene given by the table, was not confirmed from the DNA. TRBV21-1 is recorded as a pseudogene. This CDR3 is 14 amino acids long. The CDR3 loop is CASSKGTGYPEAFF. The CDR3 nucleotides are TGTGCCAGCAGCAAAGGGACAGGGTATCCTGAAGCTTTCTTT.

This clonotype was observed a handful of times. The chain is built from TRBV10-3 and TRBJ2-7; 13 positions match TRBD2. Germline CDR1 is ENHRY and CDR2 is SYGVKD. Germline trimming cut 6 bases from V and 4 bases from J; bases unmatched to any gene: 6. CDR3 length: 15 residues. DNA for the CDR3: TGTGCCATCAGGGGGGGGACTAGCGGGATATACGAGCAGTACTTC. Amino acids: CAIRGGTSGIYEQYF.

This clonotype appeared a few times. The CDR3: CASSVWGTTQYF. The CDR3 nucleotides read TGTGCCAGCAGTGTATGGGGCACGACCCAGTACTTC. The V call is TRBV2, the J call TRBJ2-5, with D maybe TRBD1 (5 bases). Per germline, CDR1 SNHLY and CDR2 FYNNEI. The CDR3 totals 12 residues. V lost 4 bases and J lost 7, with 10 bases in between.

This clonotype was observed many times. The chain has TRBV20-1 and TRBJ1-4, with 8 positions matching TRBD1. The junction had 11 bases not matched to a gene; V was cut back by 4 bases and J by 4 bases. The CDR3 runs 16 residues. CDR1 and CDR2 from the germline V gene are DFQATT and SNEGSKA (reference sequence). CDR3 DNA: TGCAGTGCTAAACGCCAAGACAGGGGACGTAATGAAAAACTGTTTTTT. This sequence encodes CSAKRQDRGRNEKLFF.

V and J are TRBV20-1 and TRBJ1-2; D gene ambiguous. The CDR3 has 12 amino acids. CDR1 is DFQATT, CDR2 SNEGSKA, per germline (reference sequence). Trimming shortened V by 3 bases and J by 0 bases, and 5 bases separated the two germline ends. CDR3 loop: CSARMANYGYTF. The DNA of the CDR3 is TGCAGTGCTAGGATGGCTAACTATGGCTACACCTTC.

The V call is TRBV28, the J call TRBJ1-2; the D gene is possibly TRBD1 (6 bases). This CDR3 contains 16 residues. The germline CDR1 and CDR2 sequences are MDHEN and SYDVKM. The V end was cut by 2 bases, the J end by 0 bases, with 13 bases between. This CDR3 is CASSLVGGEANYGYTF. DNA for the CDR3: TGTGCCAGCAGTTTAGTCGGGGGCGAGGCTAACTATGGCTACACCTTC.

The genes are TRBV5-1 and TRBJ2-1; weak D call: TRBD2 (5 bases). Per germline, CDR1 SGHRS and CDR2 YFSETQ. CDR3 size: 14 residues. Trimming took 7 bases from V and 4 from J, leaving 15 bases between them. As DNA, the CDR3 is TGCGCCAGCCGAGAGGACTCGACATACAATGAGCAGTTCTTC. Translating gives CASREDSTYNEQFF.

This chain links TRBV20-1 with TRBJ2-7, with a possible D match to TRBD1 (6 bases). The CDR3 extends over 13 amino acids. The V end lost 5 bases, the J end lost 3 bases, and 14 bases lay between the germline ends. CDR1 is DFQATT and CDR2 is SNEGSKA in the germline V gene (reference sequence). CDR3 DNA: TGCAGTGCTCCCTTATGGGGGCACTACGAGCAGTACTTC. Protein sequence: CSAPLWGHYEQYF.

This clonotype was found a few times. V is TRBV5-1 and J is TRBJ2-3; TRBD2 might be the D (5 bases). Trimming cost V 4 bases and J 4 bases, with 16 bases left between them. Germline loops: CDR1 SGHRS, CDR2 YFSETQ. This CDR3 region has 15 residues. The CDR3 sequence: CASSLAGVSSDTQYF. For the CDR3, the DNA is TGCGCCAGCAGCCTGGCCGGGGTATCTTCAGATACGCAGTATTTT.

The rearrangement links TRBV18 to TRBJ1-6; D gene uncertain. Trimming took off 4 bases at V and 5 bases at J, with 6 bases between the two ends. The length of the CDR3 is 13 residues. The germline gives CDR1 KGHSH, CDR2 LQKENI. Here the CDR3 reads CASSLTNNSPLHF. In DNA form, the CDR3 reads TGTGCCAGCTCACTAACGAATAATTCACCCCTCCACTTT.

The gene calls are TRBV14 and TRBJ2-3; 9 positions match TRBD2. The CDR3 totals 16 residues. Germline values: CDR1 SGHDN, CDR2 FVKESK. The V segment lost 1 base and the J segment 3 bases; nucleotides outside the gene matches: 5. The CDR3 here is CASSQGTSGGTDTQYF. As DNA, the CDR3 is TGTGCCAGCAGCCAAGGAACCAGCGGGGGGACAGATACGCAGTATTTT.

The gene calls are TRBV20-1 and TRBJ2-7; maybe TRBD2 (6 bases). In germline, CDR1 is DFQATT, CDR2 SNEGSKA (reference sequence). This CDR3 is built from 13 residues. V was shortened by 4 bases and J by 5 bases, with 15 bases between the two germline ends. Here the CDR3 reads CSATSGGIHEQYF. The CDR3 DNA reads as TGCAGTGCTACGTCCGGGGGAATCCACGAGCAGTACTTC.

This clonotype was found once. The chain uses TRBV7-6 and TRBJ2-7; no reliable D call. This CDR3 has 12 amino acids. Germline CDR1 reads SGHVS; CDR2 reads FNYEAQ. The ends were cut back, 5 bases at V and 7 bases at J, with 12 bases in the middle. CDR3 region: CASSVREDEQYF. CDR3 sequence (DNA): TGTGCCAGCAGCGTGAGAGAGGATGAGCAGTACTTC.

At least ten counts were recorded for this clonotype. This chain joins TRBV5-1 and TRBJ2-1; D call uncertain. V gave up 1 base and J gave up 7 bases, with 6 bases separating them. There are 12 residues in the CDR3. Germline lookup yields CDR1 SGHRS and CDR2 YFSETQ. The CDR3 sequence: CASSLMRNEQFF. DNA for the CDR3: TGCGCCAGCAGCTTGATGAGGAATGAGCAGTTCTTC.

This chain uses TRBV6-2 or TRBV6-3 with TRBJ1-4, with a possible D match to TRBD1 (5 bases). V lost 7 bases and J lost 0, with 12 bases in between. Per germline, CDR1 MNHEY and CDR2 SVGEGT. The CDR3 runs 15 residues. The CDR3 nucleotides read TGTGCCAGCACTGGCAGGGTTGCAACTAATGAAAAACTGTTTTTT. It encodes CASTGRVATNEKLFF.

The V gene is TRBV6-5, the J gene TRBJ1-4, with TRBD1 as a possible D gene (5 bases). This CDR3 has 14 residues. Germline V CDR1 and CDR2: MNHEY, SVGAGI. V was clipped by 5 bases and J by 7 bases, with 14 bases between them. The CDR3 DNA follows: TGTGCCAGCAGTGAGGGGCCCCTCGGTGAAAAACTGTTTTTT. Its protein is CASSEGPLGEKLFF.

The chain couples TRBV12-3 or TRBV12-4 to TRBJ2-3, with 11 bases aligning to TRBD2. The CDR3 loop spans 16 amino acids. The V gene end was trimmed by 6 bases and the J gene end by 4 bases; junction bases not matched to a gene: 9. The CDR3 DNA sequence: TGTGCCAGCAGCGGGACTAGCGGAGGGCCAGCAGATACGCAGTATTTT. Protein sequence: CASSGTSGGPADTQYF.